This entry lists 6 T cell receptor beta chains sequenced from one sample in a study of cytomegalovirus exposure and HLA in healthy donors. The repertoire was sequenced with immunoSEQ multiplex PCR; TCRdb's copy has only in-frame clones and lacks some. The sample includes about 160,000 clones, 70% to 90% of them seen just once. Sequencing was carried out using PBMCs. Receptor source: a woman aged 30 to 39 in good health and CMV-seronegative.

The chain employs TRBV18 and TRBJ2-7; no reliable D call. This CDR3 contains 14 residues. Germline V CDR1 and CDR2: KGHSH, LQKENI. Between the trimmed V and J ends, which lost 4 bases and 0 bases, there was a span of 10 bases. The CDR3 loop is CASSLSSASYEQYF. In DNA form, the CDR3 reads TGTGCCAGCTCACTCTCATCAGCCTCCTACGAGCAGTACTTC.

J is TRBJ1-6 and V is TRBV7-3, with D unresolved. The germline V and J ends were trimmed by 1 base and 8 bases, with 6 bases remaining between them. The CDR3 has 13 amino acids. CDR1 and CDR2 from the germline V gene are SGHTA and FQGTGA. Written as DNA, the CDR3 is TGTGCCAGCAGCTTAATCGTAGATTCACCCCTCCACTTT. Encoded protein: CASSLIVDSPLHF.

This clone was counted a few times. The chain uses TRBV7-2 and TRBJ2-5, with D maybe TRBD2 (6 bases). The CDR3 consists of 15 residues. Trimming stripped 5 bases from V and 6 bases from J, with 19 bases between. CDR1 is SGHTA, CDR2 FQGNSA, per germline. CDR3 amino acids: CASSASGSYIKTQYF. The CDR3 coding sequence is TGTGCCAGCAGCGCCTCCGGGAGCTACATTAAGACCCAGTACTTC.

The chain combines TRBV27 with TRBJ2-6, with D unclear. This CDR3 contains 12 residues. The V gene lost 4 bases and the J gene lost 2 bases, with 0 bases spanning the gap. Germline V gene lookup returns CDR1 MNHEY and CDR2 SMNVEV (reference sequence). Written as DNA, the CDR3 is TGTGCCAGCAGTTCTGGGGCCAACGTCCTGACTTTC. Amino acid sequence: CASSSGANVLTF.

The chain carries TRBV28 and TRBJ1-5; D uncertain. Per germline, CDR1 MDHEN and CDR2 SYDVKM. The ends were cut back, 8 bases at V and 0 bases at J, with 14 bases in the middle. The CDR3 covers 15 residues. CDR3 DNA sequence: TGTGCCAGCTACAGAGGACGGATTAGCAATCAGCCCCAGCATTTT. Its translation: CASYRGRISNQPQHF.

This chain links TRBV7-9 with TRBJ1-1; a possible D gene is TRBD1 (6 bases). The germline V and J ends were trimmed by 5 bases and 10 bases, with 23 bases remaining between them. The V gene's germline CDR1 is SEHNR and CDR2 FQNEAQ (reference sequence). The CDR3 has 15 amino acids. DNA of the CDR3: TGTGCCAGCAGCGCTCTACAGGGACTAGGTAGTGGAGCTTTCTTT. Its translation is CASSALQGLGSGAFF. The full variable domain, in which reference TRBV7-9 and TRBJ1-1 provide the parts outside the CDR3, is DTGVSQNPRHKITKRGQNVTFRCDPISEHNRLYWYRQTLGQGPEFLTYFQNEAQLEKSRLLSDRFSAERPKGSFSTLEIQRTEQGDSAMYLCASSALQGLGSGAFFGQGTRLTVV.